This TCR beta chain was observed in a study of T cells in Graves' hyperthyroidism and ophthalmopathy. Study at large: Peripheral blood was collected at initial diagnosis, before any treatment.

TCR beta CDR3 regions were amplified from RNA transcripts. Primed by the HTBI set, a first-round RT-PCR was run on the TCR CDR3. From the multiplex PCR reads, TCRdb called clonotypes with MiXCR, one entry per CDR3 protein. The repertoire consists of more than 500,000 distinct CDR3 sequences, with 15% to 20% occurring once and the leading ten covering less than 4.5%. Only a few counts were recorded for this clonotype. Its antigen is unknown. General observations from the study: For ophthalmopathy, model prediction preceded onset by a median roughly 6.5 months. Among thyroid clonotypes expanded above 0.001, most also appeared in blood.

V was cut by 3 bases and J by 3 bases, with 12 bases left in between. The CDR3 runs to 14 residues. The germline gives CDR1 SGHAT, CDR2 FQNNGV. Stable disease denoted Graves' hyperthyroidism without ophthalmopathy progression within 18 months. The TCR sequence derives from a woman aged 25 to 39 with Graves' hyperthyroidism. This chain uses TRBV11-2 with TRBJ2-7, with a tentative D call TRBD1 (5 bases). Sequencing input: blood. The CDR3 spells CASSFSGSFYEQYF. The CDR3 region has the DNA TGTGCCAGCAGCTTCTCAGGGTCCTTCTACGAGCAGTACTTC.